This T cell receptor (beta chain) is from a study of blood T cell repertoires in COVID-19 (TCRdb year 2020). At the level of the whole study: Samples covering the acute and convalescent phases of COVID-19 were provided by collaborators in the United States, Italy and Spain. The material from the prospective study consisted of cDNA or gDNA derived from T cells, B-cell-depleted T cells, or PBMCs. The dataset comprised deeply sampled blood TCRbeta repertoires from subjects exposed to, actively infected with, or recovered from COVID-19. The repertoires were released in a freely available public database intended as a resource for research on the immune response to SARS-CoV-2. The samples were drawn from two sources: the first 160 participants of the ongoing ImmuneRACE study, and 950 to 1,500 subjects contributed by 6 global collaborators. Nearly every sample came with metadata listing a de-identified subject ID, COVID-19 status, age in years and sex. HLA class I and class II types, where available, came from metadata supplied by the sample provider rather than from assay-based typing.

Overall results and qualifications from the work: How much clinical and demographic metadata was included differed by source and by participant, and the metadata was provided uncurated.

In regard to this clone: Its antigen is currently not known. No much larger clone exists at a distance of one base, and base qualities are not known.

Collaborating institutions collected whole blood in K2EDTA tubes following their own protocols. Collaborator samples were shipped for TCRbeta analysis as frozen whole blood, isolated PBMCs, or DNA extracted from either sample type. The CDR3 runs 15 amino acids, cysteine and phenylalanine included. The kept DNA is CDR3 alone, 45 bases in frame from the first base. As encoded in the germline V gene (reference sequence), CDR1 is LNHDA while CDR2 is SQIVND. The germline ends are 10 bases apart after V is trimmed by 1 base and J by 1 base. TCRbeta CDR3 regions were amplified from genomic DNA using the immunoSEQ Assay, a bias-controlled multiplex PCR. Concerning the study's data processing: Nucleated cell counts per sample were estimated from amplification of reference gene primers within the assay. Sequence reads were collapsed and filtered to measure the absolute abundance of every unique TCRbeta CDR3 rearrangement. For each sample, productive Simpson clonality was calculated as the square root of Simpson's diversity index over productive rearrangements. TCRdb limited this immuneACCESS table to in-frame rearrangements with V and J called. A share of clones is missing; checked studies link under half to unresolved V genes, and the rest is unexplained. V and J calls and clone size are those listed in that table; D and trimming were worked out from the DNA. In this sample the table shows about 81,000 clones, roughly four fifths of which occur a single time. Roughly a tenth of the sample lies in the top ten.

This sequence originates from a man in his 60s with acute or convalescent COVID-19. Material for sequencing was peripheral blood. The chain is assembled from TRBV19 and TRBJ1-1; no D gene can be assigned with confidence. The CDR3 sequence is CASSIVATANTEAFF. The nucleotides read TGTGCCAGTAGTATAGTCGCCACAGCGAACACTGAAGCTTTCTTT.